This TCR beta chain originates from a study of shared clonotypes between healthy human individuals. The CDR3 spans 14 residues. Deletions cut 5 bases from V and 4 bases from J, with 9 bases between. Germline CDR1 is MDHEN and CDR2 is SYDVKM. For this clone: The antigen is unknown.

Whole-study results and caveats: A few donors held approximately 4.6% of naive CD4 clonotypes in common.

Libraries were prepared by immunoSEQ multiplex PCR; TCRdb keeps only in-frame clonotypes and omits some of them. The sample contains about 1.5 million clones, 98% of which appear only once. The TCR comes from a man aged 30 to 39 in good health. V and J are TRBV28 and TRBJ2-6; D gene uncertain. Source material: naive CD4+ T cells sorted from blood. Subset: CD45RA+ positively selected. DNA for the CDR3: TGTGCCAGCAGTATTAATCTAGGGGCCAACGTCCTGACTTTC. Protein: CASSINLGANVLTF.